Below, 4 T cell receptor beta chains from the same sample are listed, as sequenced in a study of T cell responses to AZD1222 COVID-19 vaccine. This table comes from immunoSEQ multiplex PCR, and its TCRdb copy is limited to in-frame clones, with some not included. Of 100,000 to 150,000 clones listed, 90% to 95% are singletons. This material consisted of peripheral blood, taken on day 0 of AZD1222 vaccination. The receptors derive from an adult in good health.

This clone was detected once. The chain has TRBV2 and TRBJ1-1; no clear D gene. Looked up from germline, CDR1 is SNHLY and CDR2 is FYNNEI. CDR3 length: 14 residues. V was trimmed by 4 bases and J by 1 base, leaving 10 bases between them. The CDR3 here is CASSVGAGNTEAFF. CDR3 bases: TGTGCCAGCAGTGTAGGAGCCGGGAACACTGAAGCTTTCTTT.

This sequence joins TRBV7-9 and TRBJ2-7, with D maybe TRBD1 (6 bases). Trimming cost V 5 bases and J 7 bases, with 9 bases left between them. The CDR3 runs 11 residues. Germline CDR1 is SEHNR and CDR2 is FQNEAQ (reference sequence). The CDR3 sequence: CASSLGQEQYF. The DNA of the CDR3 is TGTGCCAGCAGCCTCGGACAGGAGCAGTACTTC.

The chain combines TRBV4-1 with TRBJ1-2; D remains ambiguous. Trimming stripped 3 bases from V and 2 bases from J, with 10 bases between. The CDR3 extends over 14 amino acids. The V gene's germline CDR1 is MGHRA and CDR2 YSYEKL. CDR3 amino acids: CASSHVSENYGYTF. CDR3 coding DNA: TGCGCCAGCAGCCATGTGTCGGAGAACTATGGCTACACCTTC.

The chain links TRBV28 to TRBJ2-1, with 10 bases identical to TRBD2. This CDR3 comprises 15 residues. Germline values: CDR1 MDHEN, CDR2 SYDVKM. V shed 8 bases, J shed 7 bases, and the junction held 11 bases outside the gene matches. The CDR3 region is CASPPPSGSKNEQFF. CDR3 sequence (DNA): TGTGCCAGCCCTCCCCCTAGCGGGAGCAAGAATGAGCAGTTCTTC.